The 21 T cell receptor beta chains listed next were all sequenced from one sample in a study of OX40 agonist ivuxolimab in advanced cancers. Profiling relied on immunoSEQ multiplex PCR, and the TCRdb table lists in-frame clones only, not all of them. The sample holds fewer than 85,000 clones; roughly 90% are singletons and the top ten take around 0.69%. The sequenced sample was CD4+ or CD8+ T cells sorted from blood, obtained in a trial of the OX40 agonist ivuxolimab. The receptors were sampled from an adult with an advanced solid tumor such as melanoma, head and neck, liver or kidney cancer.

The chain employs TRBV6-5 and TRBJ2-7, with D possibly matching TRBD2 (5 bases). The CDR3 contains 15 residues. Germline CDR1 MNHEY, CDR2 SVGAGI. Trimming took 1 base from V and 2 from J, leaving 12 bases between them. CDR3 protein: CASSYLREFPYEQYF. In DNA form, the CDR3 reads TGTGCCAGCAGTTACTTAAGGGAGTTCCCCTACGAGCAGTACTTC.

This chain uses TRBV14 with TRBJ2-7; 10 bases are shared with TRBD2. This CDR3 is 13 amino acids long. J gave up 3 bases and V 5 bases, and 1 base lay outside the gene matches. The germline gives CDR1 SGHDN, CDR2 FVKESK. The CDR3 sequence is CASSWTSGYEQYF. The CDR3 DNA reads TGTGCCAGCAGCTGGACTAGCGGCTACGAGCAGTACTTC.

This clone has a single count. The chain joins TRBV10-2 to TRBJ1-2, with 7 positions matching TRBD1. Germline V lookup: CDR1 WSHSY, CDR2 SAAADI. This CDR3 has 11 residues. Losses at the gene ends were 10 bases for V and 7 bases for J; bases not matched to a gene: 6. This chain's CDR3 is CATHRQGGYTF. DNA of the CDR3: TGCGCCACCCATCGACAGGGTGGCTACACCTTC.

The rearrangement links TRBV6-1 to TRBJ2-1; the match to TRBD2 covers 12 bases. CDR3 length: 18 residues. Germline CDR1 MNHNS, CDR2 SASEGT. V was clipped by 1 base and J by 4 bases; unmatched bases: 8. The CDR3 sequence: CASSEVPSGRAGYNEQFF. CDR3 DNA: TGTGCCAGCAGTGAAGTCCCTAGCGGGAGGGCCGGTTACAATGAGCAGTTCTTC.

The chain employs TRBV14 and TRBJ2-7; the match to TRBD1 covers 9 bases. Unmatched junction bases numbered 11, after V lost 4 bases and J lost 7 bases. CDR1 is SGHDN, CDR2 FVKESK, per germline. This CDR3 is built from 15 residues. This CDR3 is CASSPSRGQGREQYF. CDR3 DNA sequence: TGTGCCAGCAGCCCCAGTAGAGGACAGGGGCGAGAGCAGTACTTC.

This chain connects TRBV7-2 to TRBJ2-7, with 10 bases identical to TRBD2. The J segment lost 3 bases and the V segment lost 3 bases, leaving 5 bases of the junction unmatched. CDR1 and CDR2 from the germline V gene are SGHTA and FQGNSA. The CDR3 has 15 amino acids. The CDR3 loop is CASSLIGTSVYEQYF. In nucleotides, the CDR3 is TGTGCCAGCAGCTTGATAGGGACTAGCGTCTACGAGCAGTACTTC.

CDR3 sequence reads: CASSLGDSSYNSPLHF. The CDR3 coding sequence is TGCGCCAGCAGCTTGGGAGACAGCTCCTATAATTCACCCCTCCACTTT. V usage is TRBV5-1 and J usage is TRBJ1-6, with D possibly matching TRBD1 (5 bases). The CDR3 spans 16 residues. V was cut by 0 bases and J by 0 bases, with 7 bases left in between. The germline V gene encodes CDR1 SGHRS and CDR2 YFSETQ.

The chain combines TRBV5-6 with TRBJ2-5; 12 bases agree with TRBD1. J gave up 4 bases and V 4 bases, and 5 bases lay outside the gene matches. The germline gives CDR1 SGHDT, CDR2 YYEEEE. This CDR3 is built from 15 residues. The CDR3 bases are TGTGCCAGCAGCACGGGACAGGGGGCGCGAGAGACCCAGTACTTC. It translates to CASSTGQGARETQYF.

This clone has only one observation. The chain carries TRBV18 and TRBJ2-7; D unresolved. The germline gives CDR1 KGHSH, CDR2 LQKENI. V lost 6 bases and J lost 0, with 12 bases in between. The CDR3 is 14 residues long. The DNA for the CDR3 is TGTGCCAGCTCCTCGGCCACCACCTCCTACGAGCAGTACTTC. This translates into CASSSATTSYEQYF.

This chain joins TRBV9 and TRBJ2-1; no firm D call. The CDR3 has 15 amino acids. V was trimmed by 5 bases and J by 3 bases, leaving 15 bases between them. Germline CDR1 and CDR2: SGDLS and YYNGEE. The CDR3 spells CASSSTPAGYNEQFF. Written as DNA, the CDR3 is TGTGCCAGCAGTAGTACTCCGGCCGGCTACAATGAGCAGTTCTTC.

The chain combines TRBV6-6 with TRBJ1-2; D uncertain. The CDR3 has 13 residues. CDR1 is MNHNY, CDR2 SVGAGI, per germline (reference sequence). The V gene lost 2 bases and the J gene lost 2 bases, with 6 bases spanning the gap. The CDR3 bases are TGTGCCAGCAGTTACCGACCCAACTATGGCTACACCTTC. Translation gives CASSYRPNYGYTF.

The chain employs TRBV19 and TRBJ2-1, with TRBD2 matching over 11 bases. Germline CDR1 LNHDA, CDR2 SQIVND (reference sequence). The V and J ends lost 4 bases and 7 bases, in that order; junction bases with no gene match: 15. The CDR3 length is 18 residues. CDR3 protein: CASSTTPKTSGSTNEQFF. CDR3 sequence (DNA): TGTGCCAGTAGTACAACCCCAAAAACTAGCGGGAGTACAAATGAGCAGTTCTTC.

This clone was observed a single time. This CDR3 reads CASSLSSYEQYF. The CDR3 coding sequence is TGTGCCAGCAGTTTGAGCTCCTACGAGCAGTACTTC. J is TRBJ2-7 and V is TRBV28; no clear D gene. CDR1 is MDHEN, CDR2 SYDVKM, per germline. Trimming took 3 bases from V and 0 from J, leaving 3 bases between them. CDR3 length: 12 amino acids.

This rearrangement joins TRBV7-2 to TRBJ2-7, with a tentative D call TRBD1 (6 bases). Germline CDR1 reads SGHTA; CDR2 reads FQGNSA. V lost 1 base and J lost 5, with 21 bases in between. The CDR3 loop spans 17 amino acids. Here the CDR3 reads CASSLGHIQGIIDEQYF. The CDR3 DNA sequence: TGTGCCAGCAGCTTAGGACATATTCAGGGGATTATCGACGAGCAGTACTTC.

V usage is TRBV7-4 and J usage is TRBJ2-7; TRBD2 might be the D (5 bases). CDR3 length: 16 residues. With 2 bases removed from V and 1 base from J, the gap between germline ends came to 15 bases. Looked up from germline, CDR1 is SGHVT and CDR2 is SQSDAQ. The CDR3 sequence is CASSLRKGETSYEQYF. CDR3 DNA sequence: TGTGCCAGCAGCTTAAGGAAGGGAGAGACTTCCTACGAGCAGTACTTC.

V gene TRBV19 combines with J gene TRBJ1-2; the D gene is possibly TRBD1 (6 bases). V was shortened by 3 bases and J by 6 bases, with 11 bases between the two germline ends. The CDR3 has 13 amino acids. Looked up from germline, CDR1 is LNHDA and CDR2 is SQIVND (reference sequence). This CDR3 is CASSIREGDGYTF. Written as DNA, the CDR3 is TGTGCCAGTAGTATCCGGGAGGGGGATGGCTACACCTTC.

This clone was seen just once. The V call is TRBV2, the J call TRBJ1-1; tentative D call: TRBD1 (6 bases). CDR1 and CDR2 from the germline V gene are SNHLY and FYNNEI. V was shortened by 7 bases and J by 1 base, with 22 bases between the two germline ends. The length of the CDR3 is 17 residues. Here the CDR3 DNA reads TGTGCCAGCACCGTTGGGGGGGCAGGTAGGAGGAACACTGAAGCTTTCTTT. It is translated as CASTVGGAGRRNTEAFF.

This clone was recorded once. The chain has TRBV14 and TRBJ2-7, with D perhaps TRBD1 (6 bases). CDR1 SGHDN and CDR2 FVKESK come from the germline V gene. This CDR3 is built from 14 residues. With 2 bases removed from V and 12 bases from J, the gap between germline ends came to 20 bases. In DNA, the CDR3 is TGTGCCAGCAGCCAATTTGGGGGCGGCGGGTCGTGGTACTTC. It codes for CASSQFGGGGSWYF.

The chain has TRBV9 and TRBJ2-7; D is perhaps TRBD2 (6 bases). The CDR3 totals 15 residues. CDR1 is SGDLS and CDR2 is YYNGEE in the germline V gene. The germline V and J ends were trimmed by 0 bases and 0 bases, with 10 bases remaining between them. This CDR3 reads CASSVDSGPSYEQYF. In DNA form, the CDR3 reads TGTGCCAGCAGCGTAGATAGCGGACCCTCCTACGAGCAGTACTTC.

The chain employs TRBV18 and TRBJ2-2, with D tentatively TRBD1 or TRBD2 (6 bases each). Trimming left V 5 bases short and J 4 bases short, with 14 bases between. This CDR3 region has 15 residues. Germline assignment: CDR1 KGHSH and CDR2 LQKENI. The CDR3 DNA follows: TGTGCCAGCTCAAAGGTACAGGGAGGCACCGGGGAGCTGTTTTTT. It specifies CASSKVQGGTGELFF.

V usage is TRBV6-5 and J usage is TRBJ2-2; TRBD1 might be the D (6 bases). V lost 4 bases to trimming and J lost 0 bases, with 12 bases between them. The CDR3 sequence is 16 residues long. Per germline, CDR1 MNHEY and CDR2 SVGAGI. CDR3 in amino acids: CASSWGRTTNTGELFF. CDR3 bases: TGTGCCAGCAGTTGGGGGCGGACCACGAACACCGGGGAGCTGTTTTTT.